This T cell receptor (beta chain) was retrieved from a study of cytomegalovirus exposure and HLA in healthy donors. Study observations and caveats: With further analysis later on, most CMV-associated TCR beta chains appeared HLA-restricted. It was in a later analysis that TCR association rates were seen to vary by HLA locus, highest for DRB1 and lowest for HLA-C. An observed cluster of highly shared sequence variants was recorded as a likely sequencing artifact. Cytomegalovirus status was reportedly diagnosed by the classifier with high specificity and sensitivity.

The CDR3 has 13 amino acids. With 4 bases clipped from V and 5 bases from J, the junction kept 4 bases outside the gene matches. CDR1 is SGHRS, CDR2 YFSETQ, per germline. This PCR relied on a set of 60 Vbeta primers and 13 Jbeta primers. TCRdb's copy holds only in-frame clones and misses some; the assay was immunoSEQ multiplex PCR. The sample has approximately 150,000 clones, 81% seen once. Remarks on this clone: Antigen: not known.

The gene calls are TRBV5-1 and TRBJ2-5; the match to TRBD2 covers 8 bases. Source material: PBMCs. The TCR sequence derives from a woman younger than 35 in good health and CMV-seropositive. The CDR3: CASSRRGGETQYF. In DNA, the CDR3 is TGCGCCAGCAGCCGACGGGGGGGGGAGACCCAGTACTTC.